This T cell receptor (beta chain) was captured by sequencing in a study of T cells in Graves' hyperthyroidism and ophthalmopathy. This CDR3 has 16 residues. CDR1 is LGHNA and CDR2 is YSLEER in the germline V gene. Amplification of TCR beta CDR3 regions used RNA as the template. The primer set for the first-round RT-PCR of the TCR CDR3 was HTBI. Using its own MiXCR run on the multiplex PCR reads, TCRdb lists one record per CDR3 protein. The sample holds approximately 480,000 distinct CDR3 sequences, around 21% seen once. In the case of this clonotype: This may arise from a read error, as a much more abundant clone is one base away.

The clonotype was recovered from a man aged 18 to 29 with Graves' hyperthyroidism. What was sequenced was blood. V gene TRBV4-3 combines with J gene TRBJ2-2, with 8 bases lining up with TRBD2. CDR3: CASATQSGGFTGELCF. The DNA of the CDR3 is TGCGCCAGCGCCACCCAAAGCGGGGGCTTCACCGGGGAGCTGTGTTTT.